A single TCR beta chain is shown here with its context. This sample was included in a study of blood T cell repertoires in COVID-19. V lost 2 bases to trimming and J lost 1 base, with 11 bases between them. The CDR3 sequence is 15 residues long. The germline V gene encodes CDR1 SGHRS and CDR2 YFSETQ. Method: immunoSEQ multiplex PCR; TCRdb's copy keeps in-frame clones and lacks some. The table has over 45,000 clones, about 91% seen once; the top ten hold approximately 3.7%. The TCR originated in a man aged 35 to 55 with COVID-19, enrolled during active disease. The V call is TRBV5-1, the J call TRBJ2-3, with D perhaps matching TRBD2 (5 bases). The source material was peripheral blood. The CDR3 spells CASSFLASGTDTQYF. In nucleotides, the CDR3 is TGCGCCAGCAGCTTCCTAGCCTCCGGCACAGATACGCAGTATTTT. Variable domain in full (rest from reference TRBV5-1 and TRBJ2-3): KAGVTQTPRYLIKTRGQQVTLSCSPISGHRSVSWYQQTPGQGLQFLFEYFSETQRNKGNFPGRFSGRQFSNSRSEMNVSTLELGDSALYLCASSFLASGTDTQYFGPGTRLTVL.